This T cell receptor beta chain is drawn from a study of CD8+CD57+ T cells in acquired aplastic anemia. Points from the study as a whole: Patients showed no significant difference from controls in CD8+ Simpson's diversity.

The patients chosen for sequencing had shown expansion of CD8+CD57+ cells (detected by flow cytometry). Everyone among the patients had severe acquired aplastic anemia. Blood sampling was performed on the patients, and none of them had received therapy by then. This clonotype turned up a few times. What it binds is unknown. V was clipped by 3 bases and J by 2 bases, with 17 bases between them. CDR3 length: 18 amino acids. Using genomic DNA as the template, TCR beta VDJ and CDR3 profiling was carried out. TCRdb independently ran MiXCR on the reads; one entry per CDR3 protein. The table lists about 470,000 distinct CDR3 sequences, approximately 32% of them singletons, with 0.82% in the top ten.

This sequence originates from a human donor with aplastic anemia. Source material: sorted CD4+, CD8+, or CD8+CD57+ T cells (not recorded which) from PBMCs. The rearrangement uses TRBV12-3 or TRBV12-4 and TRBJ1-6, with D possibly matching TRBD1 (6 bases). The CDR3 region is CASSFFRGRSPYNSPLHF. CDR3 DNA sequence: TGTGCCAGCAGTTTTTTCCGGGGGCGATCCCCCTATAATTCACCCCTCCACTTT.